Below, 19 T cell receptor beta chains from the same sample are listed, as sequenced in a study of blood T cell repertoires in COVID-19. Assay used: immunoSEQ multiplex PCR; TCRdb lists only in-frame clones, some missing. The sample has approximately 220,000 clones, about 80% seen once. Sequencing was performed on PBMCs or T cells enriched from blood (not recorded which). The receptors were gathered from a woman aged 40 to 50 with acute COVID-19.

The chain joins TRBV6-5 to TRBJ1-4; 8 bases agree with TRBD1. V was clipped by 7 bases and J by 5 bases; unmatched bases: 3. CDR1 and CDR2 from the germline V gene are MNHEY and SVGAGI. There are 13 residues in the CDR3. The CDR3 coding sequence is TGTGCCAGCAAAAGGACAGGGAATGAAAAACTGTTTTTT. It translates to CASKRTGNEKLFF.

V gene TRBV7-8 combines with J gene TRBJ2-2; 7 bases map to TRBD2. This CDR3 contains 17 residues. Trimming at V came to 5 bases and at J to 0 bases, leaving 9 bases not matched to a gene. Germline V lookup: CDR1 SGHVS, CDR2 FQNEAQ. The CDR3 loop is CASSIRNLAANTGELFF. In nucleotides, the CDR3 is TGTGCCAGCAGCATACGAAATCTAGCGGCGAACACCGGGGAGCTGTTTTTT.

This clone was observed a few times. Other DNA variants within this sample encode the same CDR3. V is TRBV3-1 (or the pseudogene TRBV3-2) and J is TRBJ1-6, with 7 bases identical to TRBD1. After removal of 4 bases from V and 6 bases from J, the junction contained 6 bases not matched to a gene. Germline V gene sequence: CDR1 LGHDT, CDR2 YNNKEL (reference sequence). The CDR3 covers 15 residues. The CDR3 is CASSPRTGVNSPLHF. In nucleotides, the CDR3 is TGTGCCAGCAGCCCTCGGACAGGAGTTAATTCACCCCTCCACTTT.

The CDR3 region has the DNA TGTGCCTGGACTCTCAGGGGGTCCCTATATGGCTACACCTTC. Its translation is CAWTLRGSLYGYTF. The genes are TRBV30 and TRBJ1-2, with 7 bases that match TRBD1. Looked up from germline, CDR1 is GTSNPN and CDR2 is SVGIG (reference sequence). Unmatched junction bases numbered 10, after V lost 4 bases and J lost 5 bases. The CDR3 is made up of 14 amino acids.

The J gene is TRBJ2-3, the V gene TRBV7-2, with D perhaps matching TRBD2 (6 bases). The V end lost 7 bases, the J end lost 1 base, and 12 bases lay between the germline ends. The CDR3 totals 14 residues. Per the germline V gene, CDR1 is SGHTA and CDR2 is FQGNSA. The CDR3 DNA reads as TGTGCCAGCACCTCGGGGGTCGGCACAGATACGCAGTATTTT. It translates to CASTSGVGTDTQYF.

The rearrangement uses TRBV6-2 or TRBV6-3 and TRBJ2-2; TRBD2 matches 8 bases. The junction had 6 bases not matched to a gene; V was cut back by 0 bases and J by 6 bases. The length of the CDR3 is 16 residues. Germline V gene data show CDR1 as MNHEY and CDR2 as SVGEGT. The CDR3: CASSYSGLVGAGELFF. Written as DNA, the CDR3 is TGTGCCAGCAGTTACTCGGGACTAGTAGGAGCCGGGGAGCTGTTTTTT.

This clone was counted a few times. The rearrangement links TRBV3-1 (or the pseudogene TRBV3-2) to TRBJ2-5; 7 nucleotides line up with TRBD1. V lost 4 bases and J lost 5; bases outside the gene matches: 4. The germline V gene has CDR1 LGHDT and CDR2 YNNKEL (reference sequence). This CDR3 comprises 13 residues. The chain's CDR3 is CASSRDRGETQYF. The CDR3 bases are TGTGCCAGCAGCCGGGACAGAGGGGAGACCCAGTACTTC.

The rearrangement links TRBV10-3 to TRBJ2-2; 10 positions match TRBD1. The germline gives CDR1 ENHRY, CDR2 SYGVKD. The CDR3 length is 15 residues. The V gene end was trimmed by 6 bases and the J gene end by 4 bases; junction bases not matched to a gene: 5. The CDR3 DNA sequence: TGTGCCATCAGAACGGGACAGGGGAGCACCGGGGAGCTGTTTTTT. It yields the protein CAIRTGQGSTGELFF.

This clone was detected only once. The CDR3: CASRPPGQGAKFGYTF. The CDR3 region has the DNA TGTGCCAGCAGGCCTCCGGGACAGGGGGCGAAGTTTGGCTACACCTTC. The V gene is TRBV11-2, the J gene TRBJ1-2, with 12 nucleotides matching TRBD1. V gave up 6 bases and J gave up 7 bases; unmatched junction bases: 12. The germline V gene has CDR1 SGHAT and CDR2 FQNNGV. This CDR3 spans 16 amino acids.

The genes are TRBV7-2 and TRBJ2-1; D unresolved. The ends were cut back, 5 bases at V and 7 bases at J, with 9 bases in the middle. This CDR3 comprises 12 residues. CDR1 is SGHTA and CDR2 is FQGNSA in the germline V gene. CDR3 sequence: CASSAGWNEQFF. Here the CDR3 DNA reads TGTGCCAGCAGCGCCGGTTGGAATGAGCAGTTCTTC.

This clone occurred once. This chain uses TRBV7-3 with TRBJ2-7, with TRBD2 matching over 9 bases. The trim removed 5 bases at V and 0 bases at J, leaving 8 bases unmatched. From germline, CDR1 is SGHTA and CDR2 FQGTGA. The CDR3 loop spans 16 amino acids. CDR3 sequence: CASSLSGGTGSYEQYF. In DNA, the CDR3 is TGTGCCAGCAGCCTTAGCGGGGGTACCGGCTCCTACGAGCAGTACTTC.

The chain has TRBV6-2 or TRBV6-3 and TRBJ1-4, with no clear D. The germline gives CDR1 MNHEY, CDR2 SVGEGT. The CDR3 spans 14 residues. Trimming stripped 4 bases from V and 2 bases from J, with 8 bases between. CDR3 DNA: TGTGCCAGCAGTTCCCTTGAGACTAATGAAAAACTGTTTTTT. Translated, it gives CASSSLETNEKLFF.

The chain is built from TRBV5-4 and TRBJ1-2, with 9 bases matching TRBD1. Trimming removed 2 bases from V and 4 bases from J; junction bases left unmatched: 3. The germline gives CDR1 SGHNT, CDR2 YYREEE (reference sequence). This CDR3 comprises 14 residues. CDR3 region: CASSFRTGAYGYTF. The CDR3 region has the DNA TGTGCCAGCAGCTTCAGGACAGGGGCCTATGGCTACACCTTC.

J is TRBJ2-1 and V is TRBV9, with D perhaps TRBD2 (5 bases). V was pared by 3 bases and J by 4 bases, with 8 bases between. Germline loops: CDR1 SGDLS, CDR2 YYNGEE. This CDR3 has 13 amino acids. CDR3 sequence: CASSEDLYNEQFF. As DNA, the CDR3 is TGTGCCAGCAGCGAGGACTTGTACAATGAGCAGTTCTTC.

This clone was counted at least ten times. This chain's CDR3 is CAWSTGVETQYF. In DNA, the CDR3 is TGTGCCTGGAGTACGGGAGTCGAGACCCAGTACTTC. The chain uses TRBV30 and TRBJ2-5, with D possibly matching TRBD2 (6 bases). The V and J ends lost 2 bases and 5 bases respectively, with 9 bases between them. The germline CDR1 and CDR2 sequences are GTSNPN and SVGIG (reference sequence). The CDR3 totals 12 residues.

CDR3 loop: CSVWYRTQYF. DNA for the CDR3: TGCAGCGTTTGGTATAGAACGCAGTATTTT. V and J are TRBV29-1 and TRBJ2-3; D unresolved. This CDR3 is 10 amino acids long. The germline gives CDR1 SQVTM, CDR2 ANQGSEA. V was pared by 5 bases and J by 9 bases, with 9 bases between.

The chain couples TRBV27 to TRBJ1-2; unclear D gene. This CDR3 region has 11 residues. Germline assignment: CDR1 MNHEY and CDR2 SMNVEV (reference sequence). The V and J ends lost 5 bases and 7 bases respectively, with 8 bases between them. Written as DNA, the CDR3 is TGTGCCAGCAGTCCAGGTTCTGGCTACACCTTC. Translated: CASSPGSGYTF.

The chain employs TRBV30 and TRBJ1-1, with D uncertain. The CDR3 has 13 amino acids. V lost 3 bases, J lost 7 bases, and 15 bases lay in between. In germline, CDR1 is GTSNPN, CDR2 SVGIG (reference sequence). DNA of the CDR3: TGTGCCTGGAGCCCCCAGGCGCAAGGTGAAGCTTTCTTT. This gives the protein CAWSPQAQGEAFF.

This clone showed up just once. The chain joins TRBV25-1 to TRBJ1-2, with TRBD1 identical over 8 bases. From germline, CDR1 is MGHDK and CDR2 SYGVNS. V trimming: 6 bases; J trimming: 3 bases; junction bases outside the gene matches: 15. The CDR3 loop spans 17 amino acids. As DNA, the CDR3 is TGTGCCAGCAGGTATGGGAGGAGCAGGGGGCCCCACTATGGCTACACCTTC. It is translated as CASRYGRSRGPHYGYTF.